The source of this T cell receptor (beta chain) is a study of T-cell memory formation after mild COVID-19. Points from the study as a whole: Nothing confirmed that second-wave clones peaking on day 37 were specific for SARS-CoV-2. Largely, contracting CD4+ clones fell within CM and EM, and contracting CD8+ clones within EMRA.

It was 5'RACE with constant-segment primers that produced the TCR alpha and TCR beta cDNA libraries, which carried sample barcodes and UMIs. One entry per CDR3 protein, called by TCRdb with MiXCR from the 5' RACE reads. The profile covers about 290,000 distinct CDR3 sequences, with 15% to 20% appearing a single time and approximately 23% taken by the ten largest. Details on this clonotype: Its cognate antigen is unknown.

The length of the CDR3 is 18 residues. The V and J ends lost 5 bases and 3 bases respectively, with 22 bases between them. The clonotype comes from a man younger than 30 who had mild COVID-19 (a few samples of this study predate the infection). Cell type and time point are not known. Sequenced input: PBMCs or a T cell subset sorted from them (not recorded which). J is TRBJ2-2 and V is TRBV12-3 or TRBV12-4, with D perhaps assigned TRBD1 or TRBD2 (7 bases each). The CDR3 here is CASSHPGGAGMDTGELFF. CDR3 coding DNA: TGTGCCAGCAGTCACCCAGGGGGGGCGGGAATGGACACCGGGGAGCTGTTTTTT.